The T cell receptor (beta chain) described here comes from a study of blood T cells in healthy people across ages (dated by TCRdb to the mid-2010s). About the investigation overall: In model experiments, template switching captured about one uniquely barcoded TCR beta cDNA molecule for every two T cells. The donors were divided into four age groups: young (average about 15 years), middle-aged (about 40), aged (about 62) and long-lived (roughly 88). For two donors (one aged 18 to 29 and one aged 80 or older), the study analyzed two additional independent replicas of 1 million unique cDNA reads from the same blood draw. Donors of different ages were randomly distributed across sequencing lanes to avoid experimental bias. To track age-related changes in TCR beta repertoire diversity, the study relied on deep sequencing normalized with unique cDNA molecular identifiers.

The CDR3 sequence holds 13 residues, the cysteine and phenylalanine included. Only CDR3 DNA is held: 39 bases, read in frame from base 1. Via the germline V gene (reference sequence), CDR1 is SEHNR and CDR2 FQNEAQ. The paper as a whole reports these results and caveats: The percentage of naive T cells measured by flow cytometry correlated strongly with observed TCR beta diversity. The CMV infection status of donors was not known, potentially confounding age-related changes in expanded clonotypes. Estimates of total diversity from one million sequenced T cells were regarded as lower bounds and underestimates. Conclusive comparison of naive and antigen-experienced compartments was prevented by the profiling of bulk unsorted PBMCs. As age increased, observed TCR beta diversity per million T cells dropped in a roughly linear way, and a significant reduction was already evident by age approximately 40. Compared with the aged group, more naive CD4+ T cells, fewer expanded clones and increased TCR diversity were shown by the long-lived group, suggesting age selection.

Library creation used 5' RACE. This sample was sequenced with an Illumina HiSeq 2500. A second PCR of 7 to 11 cycles was performed with a sample-barcoded 5' primer and a J-beta primer mix. A unique molecular identifier was introduced onto each TCR beta cDNA molecule by a template-switch 5' adaptor carrying 12 random nucleotides. Each sample yielded at least 3 million CDR3-containing paired-end reads. All of the RNA was converted into first-strand cDNA using the Mint cDNA synthesis kit, with a TRBC-specific oligonucleotide serving as the primer. Following uracil-DNA glycosylase treatment, all cDNA underwent a first 18-cycle PCR with the universal primers M1SS and BC2_uni_R. The original pipeline was this. Each sample was normalized by randomly selecting 1 million high-quality reads, each carrying a distinct molecular identifier. Instead of being binned into consensus sequences, reads that shared molecular identifiers were thrown out. CDR3 identification, clonotype clustering and error correction used MiTCR with a Q25 quality threshold and the strictest error-elimination algorithm. A nonparametric unseen species model with Euler transformation was used to estimate a lower bound on total TCR beta diversity. TCRdb took the public reads, trimmed them with fastp at Q25, ran MiXCR for clone calling and kept in-frame beta chains. Every entry covers one CDR3 protein and lists the most common genes and DNA from its rows. For this entry, the V and J calls and clone size follow TCRdb and not the study's own pipeline. The sample has 1.5 million to 2 million distinct CDR3 sequences on record, about 50% of them singletons. The leading ten clones occupy less than 2.5% of the sample.

With regard to this clonotype: Its specific antigen is unknown. No base quality information exists; no much larger clone differs at one position.

Systemically healthy Caucasian individuals from Russia, 39 in total and aged about 6 to 100 years, were included as donors. Approximately 11 milliliters of peripheral blood were drawn from each donor into EDTA-treated Vacutainer tubes. PBMCs were isolated by Ficoll-Paque density-gradient centrifugation, with at least 6.5 million obtained per sample. Trizol reagent was used to extract total RNA from PBMCs, with at least 6 micrograms per sample. For every donor, an aliquot of PBMCs went through flow cytometry to measure the percentages of naive CD45RAhigh/CD27high T cells. This receptor was obtained from a woman aged 35 to 49 in good health. The sequence is built from TRBV7-9 and TRBJ2-5; TRBD2 could be the D gene, as 5 bases match. The DNA end is more similar to TRBJ2-7, so the J call may be wrong. Source material: blood. The encoded CDR3 is CASSRGEGPEQYF. The DNA sequence is TGTGCCAGCAGCCGGGGAGAGGGCCCCGAGCAGTACTTC.